In its sample, the clone carrying this T cell receptor beta chain was seen many times. Its specificity is not known. The CDR3 covers 12 residues. Trimming cost V 3 bases and J 4 bases, with 9 bases left between them. Looked up from germline, CDR1 is DFQATT and CDR2 is SNEGSKA (reference sequence). This sample was included in a study of CD8 T cells in ankylosing spondylitis. Study findings and constraints: Several highly homologous variants made up a TCR beta motif, and this motif appeared characteristic of ankylosing spondylitis blood. CD8+ cells made up the disease-linked clones, which were relatively rare in peripheral blood.

As the method for making TCR beta libraries, quantitative 5'-RACE with molecular barcodes was used. TCRdb passed the 5' RACE reads through MiXCR, listing each CDR3 protein once. The sample contains about 800,000 distinct CDR3 sequences, 10% to 15% of which appear only once. J is TRBJ1-2 and V is TRBV20-1, with D unclear. This TCR came from a male donor with ankylosing spondylitis. Sequencing used blood, either unsorted or a sorted T cell fraction (not recorded which). DNA for the CDR3: TGCAGTGCTAGGGATTTTGGCTATGGCTACACCTTC. Translating gives CSARDFGYGYTF.